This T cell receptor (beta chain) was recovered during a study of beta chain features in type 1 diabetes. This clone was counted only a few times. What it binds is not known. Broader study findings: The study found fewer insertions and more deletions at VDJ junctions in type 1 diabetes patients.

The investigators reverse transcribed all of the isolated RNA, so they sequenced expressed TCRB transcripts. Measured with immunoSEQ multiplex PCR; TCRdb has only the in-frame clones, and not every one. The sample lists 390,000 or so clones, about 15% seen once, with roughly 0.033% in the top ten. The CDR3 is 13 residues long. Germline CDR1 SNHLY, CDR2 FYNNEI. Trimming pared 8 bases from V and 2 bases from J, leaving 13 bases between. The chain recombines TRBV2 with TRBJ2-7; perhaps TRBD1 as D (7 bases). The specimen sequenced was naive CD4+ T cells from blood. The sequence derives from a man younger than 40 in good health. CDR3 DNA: TGTGCCAGCGGAGACAGGGAGGCCTACGAGCAGTACGTC. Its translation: CASGDREAYEQYV.